This T cell receptor (beta chain) was observed in a study of T cells after yellow fever vaccination. Study information: Low-cell-number fractions were prepared with SMART-Seq v4 Ultra Low Input. Points from the study as a whole: Subsequent to the booster, the majority of primary-vaccination clones reappeared (less than 97% CD4, 85% to 90% CD8).

TCRdb re-called the 5' RACE reads through MiXCR, storing one row per CDR3 protein. The sample carries roughly 140,000 distinct CDR3 sequences, around 7.7% recorded once. V shed 0 bases and J 9 bases; nucleotides not matched to a gene: 10. Per the germline V gene, CDR1 is DFQATT and CDR2 is SNEGSKA (reference sequence). The CDR3 covers 15 residues. This clonotype was counted at least ten times. The target antigen is unknown. The chain recombines TRBV20-1 with TRBJ2-1, with TRBD1 identical over 8 bases. The clonotype originates from a man aged 25 to 40 who received the YFV17D yellow fever vaccine. This specimen was CD4+ T cells sorted from PBMCs, taken 5 days after the yellow fever booster vaccination. The CDR3 DNA reads TGCAGTGCTAGAGATATAGGACAGGGAAATCGTGAGCAGTTCTTC. Translating it yields CSARDIGQGNREQFF.